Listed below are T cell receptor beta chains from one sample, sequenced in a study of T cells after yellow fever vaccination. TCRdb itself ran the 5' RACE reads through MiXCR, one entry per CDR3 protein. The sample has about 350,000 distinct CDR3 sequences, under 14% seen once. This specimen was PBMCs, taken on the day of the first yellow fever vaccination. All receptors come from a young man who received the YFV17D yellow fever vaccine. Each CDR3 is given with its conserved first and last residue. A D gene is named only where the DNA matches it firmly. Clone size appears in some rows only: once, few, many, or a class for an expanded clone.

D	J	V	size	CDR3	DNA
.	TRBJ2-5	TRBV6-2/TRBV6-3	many	CASSYRRETQYF	TGTGCCAGCAGTTACCGGAGAGAGACCCAGTACTTC
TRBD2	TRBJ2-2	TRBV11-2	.	CASSLGVPRGASSGELFF	TGTGCCAGCAGCTTAGGCGTACCGCGGGGGGCCTCATCCGGGGAGCTGTTTTTT
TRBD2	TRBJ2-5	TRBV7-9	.	CASSLWLAGEETQYF	TGTGCCAGCAGCTTGTGGCTAGCGGGGGAAGAGACCCAGTACTTC
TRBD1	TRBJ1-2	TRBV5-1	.	CASSLEILTGGYGYTF	TGCGCCAGCAGCTTGGAAATTTTAACAGGGGGCTATGGCTACACCTTC
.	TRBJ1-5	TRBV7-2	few	CASSFSGQTNQPQHF	TGTGCCAGCAGCTTTTCCGGACAGACCAATCAGCCCCAGCATTTT
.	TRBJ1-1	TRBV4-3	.	CASSPIWVHKNTEAFF	TGCGCCAGCAGCCCCATCTGGGTTCATAAGAACACTGAAGCTTTCTTT
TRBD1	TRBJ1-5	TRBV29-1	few	CSVVDRGGQPQHF	TGCAGCGTTGTCGACAGGGGAGGTCAGCCCCAGCATTTT
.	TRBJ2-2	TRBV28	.	CSSSSPGVRRPGELFF	TGTTCCAGCAGTTCCCCAGGGGTTCGGAGGCCCGGGGAGCTGTTTTTT
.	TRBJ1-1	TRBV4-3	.	CASSQDWGREAFF	TGCGCCAGCAGCCAAGATTGGGGGAGAGAAGCTTTCTTT
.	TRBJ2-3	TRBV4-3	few	CASSQRYLSGTDTQYF	TGCGCCAGCAGCCAACGATATCTTTCGGGGACAGATACGCAGTATTTT
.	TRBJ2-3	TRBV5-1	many	CASSLTAASTDTQYF	TGCGCCAGCAGCTTAACTGCCGCTAGCACAGATACGCAGTATTTT
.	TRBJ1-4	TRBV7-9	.	CASIAGMSNEKLFF	TGTGCCAGCATCGCGGGAATGTCAAATGAAAAACTGTTTTTT
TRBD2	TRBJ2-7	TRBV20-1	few	CRAISGDSYEQYF	TGCAGGGCAATTAGCGGGGACTCCTACGAGCAGTACTTC
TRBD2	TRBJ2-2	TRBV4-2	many	CASSQISGGAETGELFF	TGTGCCAGCAGCCAGATTAGCGGGGGGGCCGAGACCGGGGAGCTGTTTTTT
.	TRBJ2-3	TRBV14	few	CASSQIQGTSTDTQYF	TGTGCCAGCAGCCAAATACAGGGTACTAGCACAGATACGCAGTATTTT
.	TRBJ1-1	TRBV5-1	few	CASSFEPSGEAFF	TGCGCCAGCAGCTTTGAGCCCAGCGGTGAAGCTTTCTTT
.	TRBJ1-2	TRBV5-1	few	CAKIKGRDPLRTYGYTF	TGCGCCAAAATTAAGGGCAGGGATCCCCTTCGAACCTATGGCTACACCTTC
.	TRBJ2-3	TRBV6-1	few	CASTRRDKTDTQYF	TGTGCCAGCACACGGCGGGACAAAACAGATACGCAGTATTTT
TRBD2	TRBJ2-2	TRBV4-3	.	CASSQDLAGANTGELFF	TGCGCCAGCAGCCAAGATTTAGCGGGAGCGAACACCGGGGAGCTGTTTTTT
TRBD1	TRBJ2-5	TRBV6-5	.	CASRRGRETQYF	TGTGCCAGCAGGAGGGGGCGGGAGACCCAGTACTTC
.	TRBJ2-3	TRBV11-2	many	CASSLSLASDTQYF	TGTGCCAGCAGCTTGAGCCTAGCATCAGATACGCAGTATTTT
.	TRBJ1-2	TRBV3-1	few	CASSLVRESSGYTF	TGTGCCAGCAGCCTCGTCAGGGAATCGTCTGGCTACACCTTC
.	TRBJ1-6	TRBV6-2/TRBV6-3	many	CASSPYEANSPLHF	TGTGCCAGCAGTCCATACGAGGCCAATTCACCCCTCCACTTT
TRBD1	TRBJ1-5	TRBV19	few	CASSIMGQGGQPQHF	TGTGCCAGTAGTATAATGGGACAGGGCGGTCAGCCCCAGCATTTT
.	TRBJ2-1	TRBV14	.	CASSQRAGAYNEQFF	TGTGCCAGCAGCCAAAGGGCGGGGGCGTACAATGAGCAGTTCTTC
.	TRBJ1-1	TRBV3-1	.	CASSQIGTPPQEAFF	TGTGCCAGCAGCCAAATCGGGACACCTCCTCAGGAAGCTTTCTTT
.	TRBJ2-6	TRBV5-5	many	CASSHARLAEANVLTF	TGTGCCAGCAGCCATGCCCGACTGGCAGAGGCCAACGTCCTGACTTTC
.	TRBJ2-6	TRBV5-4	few	CASSSWGANVLTF	TGTGCCAGCAGCTCGTGGGGGGCCAACGTCCTGACTTTC
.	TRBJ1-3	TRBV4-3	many	CASSQDGESSGNTIYF	TGCGCCAGCAGCCAAGATGGGGAATCCTCTGGAAACACCATATATTTT
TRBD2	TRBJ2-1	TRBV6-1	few	CATRGGPLGNEQFF	TGTGCCACACGCGGGGGGCCCTTAGGCAATGAGCAGTTCTTC
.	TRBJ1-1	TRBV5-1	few	CASSLRWRGNTEAFF	TGCGCCAGCAGCTTGCGATGGAGGGGGAACACTGAAGCTTTCTTT
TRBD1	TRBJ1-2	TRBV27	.	CASRPQGVNGYTF	TGTGCCAGCAGACCACAGGGGGTGAATGGCTACACCTTC
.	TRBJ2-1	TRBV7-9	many	CASSLTGYRAHNEQFF	TGTGCCAGCAGCTTAACCGGTTACAGGGCCCACAATGAGCAGTTCTTC
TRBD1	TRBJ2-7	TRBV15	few	CATGTGAGYEQYF	TGTGCCACCGGGACAGGGGCCGGCTACGAGCAGTACTTC
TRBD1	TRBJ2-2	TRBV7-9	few	CASSLVGQVTLTGELFF	TGTGCCAGCAGCTTGGTGGGACAGGTGACCCTCACCGGGGAGCTGTTTTTT
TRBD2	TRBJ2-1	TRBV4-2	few	CASSQEGAGGSYNEQFF	TGTGCCAGCAGCCAAGAGGGAGCGGGGGGTTCCTACAATGAGCAGTTCTTC
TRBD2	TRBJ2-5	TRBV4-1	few	CSSSQGGGGVWTQYF	TGCTCCAGCAGCCAAGGTGGCGGGGGGGTCTGGACCCAGTACTTC
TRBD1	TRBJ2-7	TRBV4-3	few	CASSRSGPGQGYYEQYF	TGCGCCAGCAGCCGAAGTGGCCCCGGACAGGGGTACTACGAGCAGTACTTC
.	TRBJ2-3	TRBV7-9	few	CASSSPTSPDTQYF	TGTGCCAGCAGCTCCCCGACCTCCCCAGATACGCAGTATTTT
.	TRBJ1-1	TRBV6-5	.	CASSYFPSGAAFF	TGTGCCAGCAGTTACTTCCCATCGGGGGCGGCTTTCTTT
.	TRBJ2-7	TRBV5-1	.	CARGAQGNYEQYF	TGCGCCAGGGGGGCGCAGGGGAATTACGAGCAGTACTTC
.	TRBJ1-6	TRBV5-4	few	CASSLEPDSPLHF	TGTGCCAGCAGCTTGGAGCCGGATTCACCCCTCCACTTT
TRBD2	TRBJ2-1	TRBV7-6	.	CASSLAGLAAYNEQFF	TGTGCCAGCAGCTTAGCGGGACTAGCGGCCTACAATGAGCAGTTCTTC
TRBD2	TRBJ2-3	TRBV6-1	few	CASSLAGTPLSTDTQYF	TGTGCCAGCAGTTTAGCGGGTACACCGCTAAGCACAGATACGCAGTATTTT
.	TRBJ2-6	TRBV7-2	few	CASSPPLSGANVLTF	TGTGCCAGCAGCCCTCCCCTCTCTGGGGCCAACGTCCTGACTTTC
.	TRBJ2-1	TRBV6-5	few	CASSMGNEQFF	TGTGCCAGCAGTATGGGGAATGAGCAGTTCTTC
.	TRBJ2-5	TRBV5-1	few	CASSSGTGPETQYF	TGCGCCAGCAGTTCTGGGACTGGCCCAGAGACCCAGTACTTC
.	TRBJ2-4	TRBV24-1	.	CATSDIATEQDIQYF	TGTGCCACCAGTGATATTGCGACAGAGCAGGACATTCAGTACTTC
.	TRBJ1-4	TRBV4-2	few	CASSQGDFLQEKLFF	TGTGCCAGCAGCCAAGGGGACTTCCTACAGGAAAAACTGTTTTTT
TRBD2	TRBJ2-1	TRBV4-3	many	CASSQEATSGGAYEQFF	TGCGCCAGCAGCCAAGAGGCGACTAGCGGGGGGGCCTATGAGCAGTTCTTC
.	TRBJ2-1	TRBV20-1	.	CSAREYAHEQFF	TGCAGTGCTAGAGAATACGCGCATGAGCAGTTCTTC
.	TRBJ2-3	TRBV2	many	CASSEPDTQYF	TGTGCCAGCAGTGAACCAGATACGCAGTATTTT
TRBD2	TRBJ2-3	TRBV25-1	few	CASSEYPGAGVTDTQYF	TGTGCCAGCAGTGAATACCCCGGGGCGGGGGTTACAGATACGCAGTATTTT